This passage covers 14 T cell receptor beta chains from one sample sequenced in a study of cytomegalovirus exposure and HLA in healthy donors. Assay used: immunoSEQ multiplex PCR; TCRdb lists only in-frame clones, some missing. The sample yields 150,000 to 160,000 clones, roughly 86% seen once. Sequencing input: PBMCs. Source of these receptors: a human donor in good health.

The sample holds a few counts of this clone. The J gene is TRBJ2-6, the V gene TRBV7-6; no firm D call. CDR3 size: 15 residues. The ends were cut back, 2 bases at V and 0 bases at J, with 5 bases in the middle. Germline loops: CDR1 SGHVS, CDR2 FNYEAQ. The CDR3 DNA reads TGTGCCAGCAGCTTACTTAGCTCTGGGGCCAACGTCCTGACTTTC. Translating it yields CASSLLSSGANVLTF.

The rearrangement joins TRBV4-3 to TRBJ2-1; D unclear. The CDR3 length is 16 residues. Germline CDR1 and CDR2: LGHNA and YSLEER. Trimming shortened V by 0 bases and J by 0 bases, and 9 bases separated the two germline ends. The CDR3 DNA is TGCGCCAGCAGCCAAGACCACAGTAGCTCCTACAATGAGCAGTTCTTC. This gives the protein CASSQDHSSSYNEQFF.

Points on this clone: A read error may account for a junction end that differs from germline. CDR3 nucleotides: TGTGCCAGCAGTTACTCGACTAGCGGGGGTTTTCCCCCCCTCTTC. Its translation: CASSYSTSGGFPPLF. The V and J genes are TRBV28 and TRBJ2-1; 12 positions agree with TRBD2. In germline, CDR1 is MDHEN, CDR2 SYDVKM. This CDR3 contains 15 residues.

The rearrangement links TRBV9 to TRBJ2-7, with D possibly being TRBD1 (6 bases). Between the trimmed V and J ends, which lost 3 bases and 6 bases, there was a span of 31 bases. The CDR3 extends over 19 amino acids. The germline V gene has CDR1 SGDLS and CDR2 YYNGEE. The CDR3 is CASSEGIPWSDLRGLEQYF. DNA of the CDR3: TGTGCCAGCAGCGAGGGGATCCCATGGAGTGACCTCAGGGGCCTCGAGCAGTACTTC.

The count of this clone is one. This chain uses TRBV5-8 with TRBJ1-4, with D unresolved. The germline V and J ends were trimmed by 3 bases and 7 bases, with 16 bases remaining between them. The CDR3 consists of 15 residues. Germline V gives CDR1 SGHTS, CDR2 YDEGEE. The CDR3 DNA sequence: TGTGCCAGCAGCTCAGACATAACCTTCGGTGAAAAACTGTTTTTT. It codes for CASSSDITFGEKLFF. Filled out from reference TRBV5-8 and TRBJ1-4, the complete variable domain reads EAGVTQSPTHLIKTRGQQATLRCSPISGHTSVYWYQQALGLGLQFLLWYDEGEERNRGNFPPRFSGRQFPNYSSELNVNALELEDSALYLCASSSDITFGEKLFFGSGTQLSVL.

The chain carries TRBV11-2 and TRBJ2-1, with 7 bases identical to TRBD2. Germline V gives CDR1 SGHAT, CDR2 FQNNGV. J was trimmed by 4 bases and V by 7 bases; bases with no gene match: 7. This CDR3 spans 14 amino acids. The CDR3 DNA is TGTGCCAGCACCAAGGGAGGGCGATACAATGAGCAGTTCTTC. Protein sequence: CASTKGGRYNEQFF.

The rearrangement links TRBV4-1 to TRBJ2-1; 10 bases agree with TRBD1. This CDR3 has 19 residues. Trimming cost V 1 base and J 2 bases; bases outside gene matches: 11. Per germline, CDR1 MGHRA and CDR2 YSYEKL. CDR3 sequence: CASSQGDRGTGLPYNEQFF. The CDR3, as DNA: TGCGCCAGCAGCCAAGGGGACAGGGGTACGGGACTACCCTACAATGAGCAGTTCTTC.

The rearrangement uses TRBV7-9 and TRBJ1-2, with a weak D call TRBD1 (6 bases). The CDR3 totals 14 residues. Germline loops: CDR1 SEHNR, CDR2 FQNEAQ (reference sequence). Trimming left V 2 bases short and J 3 bases short, with 10 bases between. The CDR3 nucleotides are TGTGCCAGCAGCTTAACGGACAGCGACTATGGCTACACCTTC. Translated: CASSLTDSDYGYTF.

V and J are TRBV29-1 and TRBJ1-4; TRBD1 is a possible D gene (6 bases). Germline V gene data show CDR1 as SQVTM and CDR2 as ANQGSEA. Trimming stripped 5 bases from V and 7 bases from J, with 14 bases between. CDR3 size: 13 residues. The CDR3 spells CSVPMVGAEKLFF. Written as DNA, the CDR3 is TGCAGCGTTCCCATGGTGGGGGCTGAAAAACTGTTTTTT.

The V gene is TRBV5-1, the J gene TRBJ2-7; the match to TRBD2 covers 7 bases. The CDR3 has 16 amino acids. The junction had 6 bases not matched to a gene; V was cut back by 0 bases and J by 0 bases. Germline CDR1 and CDR2: SGHRS and YFSETQ. The CDR3 sequence is CASSLDWASGSYEQYF. The CDR3 bases are TGCGCCAGCAGCTTGGACTGGGCTAGCGGCTCCTACGAGCAGTACTTC.

This chain links TRBV6-1 with TRBJ2-3, with TRBD2 matching over 7 bases. Germline-derived CDR1 and CDR2 are MNHNS and SASEGT. CDR3 length: 15 residues. V was pared by 4 bases and J by 0 bases, with 4 bases of the junction left unmatched. CDR3 sequence: CASSATSRSTDTQYF. CDR3 in DNA: TGTGCCAGCAGTGCGACTAGCAGAAGCACAGATACGCAGTATTTT.

The chain couples TRBV19 to TRBJ1-2, with 10 bases aligning to TRBD1. J gave up 3 bases and V 3 bases, and 4 bases lay outside the gene matches. CDR1 is LNHDA and CDR2 is SQIVND in the germline V gene (reference sequence). This CDR3 has 15 residues. CDR3 loop: CASSMTGGGYYGYTF. The CDR3 bases are TGTGCCAGTAGTATGACAGGGGGCGGCTACTATGGCTACACCTTC. The full variable domain, its missing parts supplied by reference TRBV19 and TRBJ1-2, is DGGITQSPKYLFRKEGQNVTLSCEQNLNHDAMYWYRQDPGQGLRLIYYSQIVNDFQKGDIAEGYSVSREKKESFPLTVTSAQKNPTAFYLCASSMTGGGYYGYTFGSGTRLTVV.

The chain uses TRBV7-6 and TRBJ1-4; 8 bases are a match to TRBD1. The V and J ends lost 2 bases and 6 bases, in that order; junction bases with no gene match: 5. The CDR3 is 15 residues long. Germline CDR1 reads SGHVS; CDR2 reads FNYEAQ. CDR3 residues: CASSLRRGRYEKLFF. CDR3 nucleotide sequence: TGTGCCAGCAGCTTACGCAGGGGGCGGTATGAAAAACTGTTTTTT.

The V gene is TRBV25-1, the J gene TRBJ1-4; maybe TRBD1 (6 bases). V dropped 4 bases and J dropped 5 bases, with 17 bases sitting between them. The CDR3 totals 16 residues. Germline V gene lookup returns CDR1 MGHDK and CDR2 SYGVNS. CDR3 sequence: CASSGSIDRPNEKLFF. The CDR3 nucleotides read TGTGCCAGCAGTGGTTCAATTGACAGGCCAAATGAAAAACTGTTTTTT.